This TCR beta chain appears in the sequencing data of a study of memory CD4+ T cells and cytomegalovirus serostatus. Single viable CD3+CD4+CD8-CD45RO+ cells were sorted as the memory CD4+ T cells. The CDR3 sequence is 14 residues long. Trimming removed 3 bases at V and 5 bases at J, with 13 bases between. In germline, CDR1 is LNHDA, CDR2 SQIVND (reference sequence). As processed by the authors: After removing out-of-frame reads, 2.3 million or so distinct TCRbeta sequences remained. The table came from immunoSEQ multiplex PCR; TCRdb's copy has only in-frame clones and leaves some out. That table gives V, J and clone size, and the DNA gave D and trimming. This sample yields roughly 86,000 clones, of which 80% are seen a single time; roughly 4% belongs to the top ten.

The sample consisted of memory CD4+ T cells from blood. V is TRBV19 and J is TRBJ1-1; a possible D gene is TRBD1 (5 bases). The sequence came from an adult in good health and CMV-seropositive. CDR3 sequence: CASSMGQVETEAFF. CDR3 sequence (DNA): TGTGCCAGTAGTATGGGGCAGGTCGAGACTGAAGCTTTCTTT.